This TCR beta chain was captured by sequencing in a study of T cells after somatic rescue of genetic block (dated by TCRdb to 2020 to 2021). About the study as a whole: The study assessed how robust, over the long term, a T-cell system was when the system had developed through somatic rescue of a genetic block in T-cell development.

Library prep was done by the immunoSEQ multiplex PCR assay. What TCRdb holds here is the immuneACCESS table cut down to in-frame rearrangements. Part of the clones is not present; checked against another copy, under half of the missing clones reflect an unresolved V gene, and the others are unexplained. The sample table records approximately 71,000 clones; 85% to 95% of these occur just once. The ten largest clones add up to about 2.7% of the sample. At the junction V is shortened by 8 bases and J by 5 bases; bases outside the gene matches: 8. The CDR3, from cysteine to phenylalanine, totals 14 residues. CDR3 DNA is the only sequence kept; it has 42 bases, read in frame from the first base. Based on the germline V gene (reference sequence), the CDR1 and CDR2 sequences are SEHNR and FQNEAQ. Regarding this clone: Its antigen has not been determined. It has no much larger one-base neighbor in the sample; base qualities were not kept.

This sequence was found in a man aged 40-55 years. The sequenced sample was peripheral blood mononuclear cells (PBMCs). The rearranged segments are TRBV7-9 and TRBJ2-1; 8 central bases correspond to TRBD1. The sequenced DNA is TGTGCCAGCGCTGGGGGACAGGATCACAATGAGCAGTTCTTC. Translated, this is CASAGGQDHNEQFF.